The clone carrying this T cell receptor beta chain appeared once. The data stem from a study of blood T cell repertoires in COVID-19. Overall study context: PBMCs, B-cell-depleted T cells, or T cells were the source of the cDNA or gDNA that made up the material.

Using immunoSEQ multiplex PCR, the repertoire was profiled, and TCRdb retains in-frame clones only, with some absent. The sample shows 250,000 to 350,000 clones, 89% of them seen only once. The CDR3 covers 12 residues. Germline V CDR1 and CDR2: SGHTA, FQGNSA. The ends were cut back, 2 bases at V and 4 bases at J, with 6 bases in the middle. The chain recombines TRBV7-2 with TRBJ2-7; D is unclear. The TCR sequence derives from a woman aged 55-75 years with acute or convalescent COVID-19. The sample comprised peripheral blood. CDR3 sequence (DNA): TGTGCCAGCAGCTTAAACGGTTACGAGCAGTACTTC. It translates to CASSLNGYEQYF.